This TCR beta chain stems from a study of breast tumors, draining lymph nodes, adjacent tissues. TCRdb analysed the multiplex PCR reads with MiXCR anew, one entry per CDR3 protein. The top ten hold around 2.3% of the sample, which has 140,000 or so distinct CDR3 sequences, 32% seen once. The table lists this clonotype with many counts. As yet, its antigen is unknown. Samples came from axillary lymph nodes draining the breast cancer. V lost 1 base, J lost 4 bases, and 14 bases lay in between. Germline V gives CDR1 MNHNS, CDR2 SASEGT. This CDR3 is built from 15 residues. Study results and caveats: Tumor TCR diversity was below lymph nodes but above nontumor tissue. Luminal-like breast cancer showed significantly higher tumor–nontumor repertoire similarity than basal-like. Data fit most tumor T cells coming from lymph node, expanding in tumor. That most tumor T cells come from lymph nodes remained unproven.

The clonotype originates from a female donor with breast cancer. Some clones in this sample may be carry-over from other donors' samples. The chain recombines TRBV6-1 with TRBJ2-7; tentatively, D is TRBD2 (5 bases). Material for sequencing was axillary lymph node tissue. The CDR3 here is CASSEGPTRDYEQYV. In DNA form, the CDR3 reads TGTGCCAGCAGTGAAGGTCCTACTAGAGATTACGAGCAGTACGTC.